Shown below are 18 T cell receptor beta chains from a single sample sequenced in a study of blood T cell repertoires in COVID-19. Only in-frame clones appear in the TCRdb table, and some are missing; sequencing was by immunoSEQ multiplex PCR. The sample shows under 50,000 clones, about 90% of them seen only once. Sample: peripheral blood. All receptors derive from a man between 65 and 85 years old with active COVID-19.

The rearrangement links TRBV2 to TRBJ2-7; no definite D call. Germline CDR1 and CDR2: SNHLY and FYNNEI. This CDR3 region has 12 residues. With 7 bases removed from V and 2 bases from J, the gap between germline ends came to 9 bases. The CDR3 DNA reads TGTGCCAGCACCGACGAGGCCTACGAGCAGTACTTC. This sequence encodes CASTDEAYEQYF. The full variable domain, in which reference TRBV2 and TRBJ2-7 provide the parts outside the CDR3, is EPEVTQTPSHQVTQMGQEVILRCVPISNHLYFYWYRQILGQKVEFLVSFYNNEISEKSEIFDDQFSVERPDGSNFTLKIRSTKLEDSAMYFCASTDEAYEQYFGPGTRLTVT.

DNA for the CDR3: TGTGCCTGGAGTGCTAGCGGGGGGGTTAGCACAGATACGCAGTATTTT. It translates to CAWSASGGVSTDTQYF. The V and J genes are TRBV30 and TRBJ2-3; 12 bases align to TRBD2. Germline CDR1 is GTSNPN and CDR2 is SVGIG (reference sequence). The CDR3 covers 16 residues. V lost 1 base, J lost 0 bases, and 2 bases stayed unmatched.

The gene calls are TRBV6-6 and TRBJ2-5, with 13 bases fitting TRBD2. The CDR3 extends over 18 amino acids. Unmatched junction bases numbered 11, after V lost 5 bases and J lost 2 bases. Germline V lookup: CDR1 MNHNY, CDR2 SVGAGI (reference sequence). In DNA, the CDR3 is TGTGCCAGCAGTCCCGAATTGACTAGCGGGGGGAGTCAAGAGACCCAGTACTTC. This codes for CASSPELTSGGSQETQYF.

This clone was detected only a few times. This chain joins TRBV19 and TRBJ1-5; no firm D call. This CDR3 is 13 amino acids long. The germline V and J ends were trimmed by 5 bases and 7 bases, with 12 bases remaining between them. Germline V gene data show CDR1 as LNHDA and CDR2 as SQIVND (reference sequence). The CDR3 DNA reads as TGTGCCAGTAGTCTCCAGGCGACGCAGCCCCAGCATTTT. Translation gives CASSLQATQPQHF.

The V gene is TRBV27, the J gene TRBJ1-2; TRBD1 aligns across 10 bases. The junction had 4 bases not matched to a gene; V was cut back by 1 base and J by 2 bases. Germline V lookup: CDR1 MNHEY, CDR2 SMNVEV (reference sequence). The CDR3 loop spans 16 amino acids. The CDR3 nucleotides read TGTGCCAGCAGTTTATTTGGACAGGGGGGGAACTATGGCTACACCTTC. This codes for CASSLFGQGGNYGYTF.

The chain couples TRBV30 to TRBJ1-2; TRBD1 is a possible D gene (6 bases). This CDR3 is 13 amino acids long. The V gene's germline CDR1 is GTSNPN and CDR2 SVGIG (reference sequence). Deletions cut 5 bases from V and 5 bases from J, with 15 bases between. The CDR3 coding sequence is TGTGCCTGGCAACGGGGGGGCCAGTATGGCTACACCTTC. This gives the protein CAWQRGGQYGYTF. Looking up the rest from reference TRBV30 and TRBJ1-2 gives the full variable domain: SQTIHQWPATLVQPVGSPLSLECTVEGTSNPNLYWYRQAAGRGLQLLFYSVGIGQISSEVPQNLSASRPQDRQFILSSKKLLLSDSGFYLCAWQRGGQYGYTFGSGTRLTVV.

This clone was seen only once. The rearrangement links TRBV9 to TRBJ2-5; D is possibly TRBD2 (5 bases). The germline V gene encodes CDR1 SGDLS and CDR2 YYNGEE. This CDR3 region has 14 residues. V was shortened by 4 bases and J by 8 bases, with 18 bases between the two germline ends. In DNA, the CDR3 is TGTGCCAGCAGCTTCAGACCGGACGGAGGCACCCAGTACTTC. This gives the protein CASSFRPDGGTQYF.

The V gene is TRBV19, the J gene TRBJ2-1, with D maybe TRBD1 (6 bases). Trimming stripped 5 bases from V and 8 bases from J, with 13 bases between. The germline CDR1 and CDR2 sequences are LNHDA and SQIVND (reference sequence). This CDR3 spans 13 amino acids. The chain's CDR3 is CASSSLQGDEQFF. CDR3 DNA: TGTGCCAGTAGTTCCCTACAGGGCGATGAGCAGTTCTTC.

This chain connects TRBV10-1 to TRBJ2-5, with TRBD1 matching over 7 bases. V was pared by 5 bases and J by 2 bases, with 5 bases of the junction left unmatched. The CDR3 contains 14 residues. Germline V CDR1 and CDR2: WNHNN, SYGVQD (reference sequence). The CDR3 spells CASSSGQSQETQYF. The CDR3 nucleotides are TGCGCCAGCAGTTCGGGACAGAGTCAAGAGACCCAGTACTTC.

The chain is built from TRBV29-1 and TRBJ2-5, with TRBD1 matching over 7 bases. Per the germline V gene, CDR1 is SQVTM and CDR2 is ANQGSEA. The V gene end was trimmed by 5 bases and the J gene end by 1 base; junction bases not matched to a gene: 4. This CDR3 is built from 13 residues. For the CDR3, the DNA is TGCAGCGTTACCGGGACAGTCCAAGAGACCCAGTACTTC. Translated, it gives CSVTGTVQETQYF. Looking up the rest from reference TRBV29-1 and TRBJ2-5 gives the full variable domain: SAVISQKPSRDICQRGTSLTIQCQVDSQVTMMFWYRQQPGQSLTLIATANQGSEATYESGFVIDKFPISRPNLTFSTLTVSNMSPEDSSIYLCSVTGTVQETQYFGPGTRLLVL.

This chain joins TRBV6-5 and TRBJ1-6; D might be TRBD1 (6 bases). This CDR3 is 14 amino acids long. Germline CDR1 MNHEY, CDR2 SVGAGI. V lost 8 bases, J lost 7 bases, and 15 bases lay in between. CDR3 region: CASPPGQKNSPLHF. The CDR3, as DNA: TGTGCCAGCCCCCCCGGACAGAAAAATTCACCCCTCCACTTT.

The rearrangement uses TRBV9 and TRBJ2-5, with TRBD1 identical over 9 bases. The CDR3 consists of 16 residues. Trimming cost V 3 bases and J 5 bases; bases outside gene matches: 11. Germline values: CDR1 SGDLS, CDR2 YYNGEE. The CDR3, as DNA: TGTGCCAGCAGCGCACAGGGGGCGACGTTGTTGGAGACCCAGTACTTC. Translated, it gives CASSAQGATLLETQYF.

The V call is TRBV6-1, the J call TRBJ2-7, with TRBD1 matching over 7 bases. V lost 3 bases, J lost 4 bases, and 6 bases stayed unmatched. CDR1 and CDR2 (germline): MNHNS, SASEGT. This CDR3 comprises 14 residues. In DNA form, the CDR3 reads TGTGCCAGCAGTGAGGGCAGGGGGTTTTACGAGCAGTACTTC. This translates into CASSEGRGFYEQYF.

The J gene is TRBJ2-7, the V gene TRBV7-8; 7 nucleotides line up with TRBD1. The CDR3 contains 15 residues. Per germline, CDR1 SGHVS and CDR2 FQNEAQ. The trim removed 5 bases at V and 5 bases at J, leaving 12 bases unmatched. CDR3 nucleotide sequence: TGTGCCAGCAGCGCTGGAAGCACAGGGGCTGACGAGCAGTACTTC. It codes for CASSAGSTGADEQYF.

This clone was observed once. The J gene is TRBJ2-3, the V gene TRBV7-8; 12 bases are a match to TRBD1. The V gene's germline CDR1 is SGHVS and CDR2 FQNEAQ. The CDR3 has 17 residues. V shed 8 bases, J shed 2 bases, and the junction held 11 bases outside the gene matches. CDR3 DNA: TGTGCCAGCCGACTTCCGGGACAGGGGGCCCTCACAGATACGCAGTATTTT. This gives the protein CASRLPGQGALTDTQYF. Full variable domain (remainder filled in from reference TRBV7-8 and TRBJ2-3): GAGVSQSPRYKVAKRGQDVALRCDPISGHVSLFWYQQALGQGPEFLTYFQNEAQLDKSGLPSDRFFAERPEGSVSTLKIQRTQQEDSAVYLCASRLPGQGALTDTQYFGPGTRLTVL.

The chain couples TRBV19 to TRBJ2-3; 12 positions agree with TRBD2. This CDR3 has 16 residues. Germline CDR1 and CDR2: LNHDA and SQIVND (reference sequence). V shed 5 bases, J shed 3 bases, and the junction held 6 bases outside the gene matches. The CDR3 sequence: CASSFTSGGTTDTQYF. The CDR3 coding sequence is TGTGCCAGTAGTTTTACTAGCGGGGGGACGACAGATACGCAGTATTTT.

This clone was counted once. The V call is TRBV7-9, the J call TRBJ2-5; TRBD1 agrees at 8 bases. Germline V gene sequence: CDR1 SEHNR, CDR2 FQNEAQ (reference sequence). The ends lost 5 bases at V and 7 bases at J; junction bases unmatched: 9. This CDR3 has 14 amino acids. The CDR3 here is CASSPDRELGTQYF. The DNA for the CDR3 is TGTGCCAGCAGCCCGGACAGGGAGTTAGGGACCCAGTACTTC.

The chain links TRBV19 to TRBJ1-6, with D perhaps matching TRBD1 (5 bases). CDR3 length equals 15 residues. Per germline, CDR1 LNHDA and CDR2 SQIVND (reference sequence). Trimming took off 1 base at V and 8 bases at J, with 12 bases between the two ends. CDR3 residues: CASSIGSTAYSPLHF. In nucleotides, the CDR3 is TGTGCCAGTAGTATAGGTTCGACAGCCTATTCACCCCTCCACTTT.